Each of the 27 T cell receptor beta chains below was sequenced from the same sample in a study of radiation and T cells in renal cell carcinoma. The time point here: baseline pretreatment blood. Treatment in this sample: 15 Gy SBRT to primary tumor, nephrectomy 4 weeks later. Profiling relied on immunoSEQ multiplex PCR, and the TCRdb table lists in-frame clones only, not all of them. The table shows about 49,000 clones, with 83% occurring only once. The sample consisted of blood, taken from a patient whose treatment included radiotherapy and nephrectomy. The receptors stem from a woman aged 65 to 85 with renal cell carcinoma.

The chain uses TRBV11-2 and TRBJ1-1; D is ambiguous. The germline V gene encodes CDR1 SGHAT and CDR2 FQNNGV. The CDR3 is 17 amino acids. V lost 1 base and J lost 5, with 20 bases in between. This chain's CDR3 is CASSLGFGLRAGTEAFF. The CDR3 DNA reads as TGTGCCAGCAGCTTAGGATTCGGACTTAGGGCGGGGACTGAAGCTTTCTTT.

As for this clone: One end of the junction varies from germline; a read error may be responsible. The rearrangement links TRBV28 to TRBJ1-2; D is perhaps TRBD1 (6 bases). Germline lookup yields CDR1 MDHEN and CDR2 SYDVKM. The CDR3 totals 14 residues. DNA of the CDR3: TGTGCCAGCAGGTTATACGGGGGCAACTATGGCTACACCTTC. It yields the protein CASRLYGGNYGYTF.

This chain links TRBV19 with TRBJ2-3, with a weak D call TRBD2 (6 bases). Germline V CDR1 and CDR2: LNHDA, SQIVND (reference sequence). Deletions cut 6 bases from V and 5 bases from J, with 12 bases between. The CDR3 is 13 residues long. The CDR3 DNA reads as TGTGCCAGTAGCCTTGACGGGGGAGATACGCAGTATTTT. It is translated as CASSLDGGDTQYF.

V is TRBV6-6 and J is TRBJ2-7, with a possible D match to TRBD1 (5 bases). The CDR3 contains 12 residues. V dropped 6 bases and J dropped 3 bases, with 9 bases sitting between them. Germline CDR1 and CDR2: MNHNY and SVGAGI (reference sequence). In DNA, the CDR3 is TGTGCCAGCAGCCAAACAGGCTACGAGCAGTACTTC. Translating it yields CASSQTGYEQYF.

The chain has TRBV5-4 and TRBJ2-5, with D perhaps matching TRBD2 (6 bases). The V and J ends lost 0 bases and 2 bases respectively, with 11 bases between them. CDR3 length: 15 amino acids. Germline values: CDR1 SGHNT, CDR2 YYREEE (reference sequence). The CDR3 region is CASSLGHAGQETQYF. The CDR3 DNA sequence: TGTGCCAGCAGCTTGGGACATGCGGGACAAGAGACCCAGTACTTC.

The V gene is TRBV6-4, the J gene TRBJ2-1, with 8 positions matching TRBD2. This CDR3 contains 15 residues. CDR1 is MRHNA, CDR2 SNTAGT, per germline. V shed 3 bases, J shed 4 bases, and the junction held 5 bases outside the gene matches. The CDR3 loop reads CASSDASGSYNEQFF. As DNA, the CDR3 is TGTGCCAGCAGTGATGCTAGCGGGTCTTACAATGAGCAGTTCTTC.

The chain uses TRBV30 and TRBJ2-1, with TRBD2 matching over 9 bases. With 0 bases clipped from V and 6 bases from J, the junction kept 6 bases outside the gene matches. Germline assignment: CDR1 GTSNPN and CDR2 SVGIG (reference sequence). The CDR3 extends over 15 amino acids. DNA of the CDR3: TGTGCCTGGAGTGTACTCGTTAGCGGGGGCAATGAGCAGTTCTTC. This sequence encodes CAWSVLVSGGNEQFF.

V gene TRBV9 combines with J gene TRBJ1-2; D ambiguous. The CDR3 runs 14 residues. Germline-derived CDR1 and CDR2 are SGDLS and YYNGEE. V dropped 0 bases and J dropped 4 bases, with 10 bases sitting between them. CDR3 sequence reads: CASSVEGTSYGYTF. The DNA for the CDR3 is TGTGCCAGCAGCGTAGAGGGCACGTCCTATGGCTACACCTTC.

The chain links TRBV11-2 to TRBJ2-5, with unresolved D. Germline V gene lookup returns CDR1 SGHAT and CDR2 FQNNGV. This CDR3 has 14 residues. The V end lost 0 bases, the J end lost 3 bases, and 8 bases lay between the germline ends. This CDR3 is CASSLEVRKETQYF. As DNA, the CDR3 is TGTGCCAGCAGCTTAGAAGTCAGAAAAGAGACCCAGTACTTC.

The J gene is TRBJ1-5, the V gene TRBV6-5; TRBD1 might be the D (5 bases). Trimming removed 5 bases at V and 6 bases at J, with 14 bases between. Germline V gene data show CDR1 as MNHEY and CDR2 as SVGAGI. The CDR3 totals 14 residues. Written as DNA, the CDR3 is TGTGCCAGCAGTCTCAGGAGGGGAGGTCAGCCCCAGCATTTT. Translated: CASSLRRGGQPQHF.

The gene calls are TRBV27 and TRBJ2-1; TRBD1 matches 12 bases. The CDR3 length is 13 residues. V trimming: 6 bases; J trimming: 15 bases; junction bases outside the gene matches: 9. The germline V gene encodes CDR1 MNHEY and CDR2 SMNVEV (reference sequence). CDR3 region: CASSRDRGRVGFF. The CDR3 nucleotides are TGTGCCAGCAGCCGGGACAGGGGGCGTGTGGGGTTCTTC.

The CDR3 DNA reads TGCAGCGTTGAACGGACAGGGCTGGACTATGGCTACACCTTC. It translates to CSVERTGLDYGYTF. V usage is TRBV29-1 and J usage is TRBJ1-2, with 8 bases lining up with TRBD1. Germline values: CDR1 SQVTM, CDR2 ANQGSEA. V shed 2 bases, J shed 3 bases, and the junction held 5 bases outside the gene matches. CDR3 size: 14 residues. The full variable domain, in which reference TRBV29-1 and TRBJ1-2 provide the parts outside the CDR3, is SAVISQKPSRDICQRGTSLTIQCQVDSQVTMMFWYRQQPGQSLTLIATANQGSEATYESGFVIDKFPISRPNLTFSTLTVSNMSPEDSSIYLCSVERTGLDYGYTFGSGTRLTVV.

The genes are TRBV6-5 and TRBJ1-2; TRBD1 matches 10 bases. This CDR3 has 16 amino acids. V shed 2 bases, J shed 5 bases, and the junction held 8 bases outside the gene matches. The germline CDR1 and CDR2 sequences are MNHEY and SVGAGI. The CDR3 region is CASSYTLGQGRYGYTF. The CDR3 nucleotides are TGTGCCAGCAGTTACACCCTGGGACAGGGGAGATATGGCTACACCTTC.

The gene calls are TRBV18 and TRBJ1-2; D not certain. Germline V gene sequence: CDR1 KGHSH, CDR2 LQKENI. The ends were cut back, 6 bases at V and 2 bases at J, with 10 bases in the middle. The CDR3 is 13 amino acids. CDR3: CASSLDKNYGYTF. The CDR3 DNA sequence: TGTGCCAGCTCCCTAGACAAGAACTATGGCTACACCTTC.

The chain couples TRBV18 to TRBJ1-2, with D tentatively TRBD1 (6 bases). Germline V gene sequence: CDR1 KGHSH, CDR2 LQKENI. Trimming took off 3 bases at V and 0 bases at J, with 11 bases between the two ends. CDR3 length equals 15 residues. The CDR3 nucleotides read TGTGCCAGCTCACCGGGAGCAGGGGCTAACTATGGCTACACCTTC. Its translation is CASSPGAGANYGYTF.

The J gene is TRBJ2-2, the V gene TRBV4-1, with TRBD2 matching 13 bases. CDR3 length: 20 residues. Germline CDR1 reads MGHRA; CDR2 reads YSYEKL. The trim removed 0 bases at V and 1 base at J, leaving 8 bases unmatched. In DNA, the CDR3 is TGCGCCAGCAGCCAAGATACTAGCGGGGGGGCTCTTTTGAACACCGGGGAGCTGTTTTTT. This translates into CASSQDTSGGALLNTGELFF.

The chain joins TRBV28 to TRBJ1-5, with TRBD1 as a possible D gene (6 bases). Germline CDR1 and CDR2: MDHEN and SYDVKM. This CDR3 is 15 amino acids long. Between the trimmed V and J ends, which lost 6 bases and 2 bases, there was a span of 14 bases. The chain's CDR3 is CASRGGGGGNQPQHF. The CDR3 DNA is TGTGCCAGCAGGGGGGGCGGGGGAGGCAATCAGCCCCAGCATTTT.

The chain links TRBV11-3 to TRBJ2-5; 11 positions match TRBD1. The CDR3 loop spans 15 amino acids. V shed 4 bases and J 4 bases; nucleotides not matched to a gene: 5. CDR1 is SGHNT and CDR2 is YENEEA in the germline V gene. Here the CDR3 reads CASSSGQGARETQYF. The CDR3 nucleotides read TGTGCCAGCAGCTCCGGACAGGGGGCGCGAGAGACCCAGTACTTC.

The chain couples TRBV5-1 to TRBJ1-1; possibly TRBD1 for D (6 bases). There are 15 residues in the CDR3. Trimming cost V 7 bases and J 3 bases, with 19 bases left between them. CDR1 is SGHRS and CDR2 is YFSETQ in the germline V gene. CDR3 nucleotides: TGCGCCAGCCGCCTACTTGGGGGCGGGCACACTGAAGCTTTCTTT. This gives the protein CASRLLGGGHTEAFF.

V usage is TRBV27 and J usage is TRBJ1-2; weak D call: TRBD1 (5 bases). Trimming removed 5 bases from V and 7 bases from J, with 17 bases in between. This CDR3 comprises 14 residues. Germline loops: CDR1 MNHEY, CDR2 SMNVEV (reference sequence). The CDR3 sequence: CASSSLGRVLGYTF. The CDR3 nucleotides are TGTGCCAGCAGTAGCCTGGGGCGGGTCCTTGGCTACACCTTC.

The chain's CDR3 is CASSQGDHYEQYF. Written as DNA, the CDR3 is TGCGCCAGCTCACAGGGGGACCACTACGAGCAGTACTTC. The chain joins TRBV5-1 to TRBJ2-7, with TRBD1 matching over 8 bases. This CDR3 comprises 13 residues. The germline V gene encodes CDR1 SGHRS and CDR2 YFSETQ. The V segment lost 7 bases and the J segment 3 bases; nucleotides outside the gene matches: 6.

The CDR3 sequence: CASTLGDRGLETQYF. In nucleotides, the CDR3 is TGTGCCAGCACCTTAGGGGACAGGGGGCTGGAGACCCAGTACTTC. This sequence joins TRBV2 and TRBJ2-5; 12 bases align to TRBD1. Germline CDR1 reads SNHLY; CDR2 reads FYNNEI. The CDR3 has 15 amino acids. Trimming removed 7 bases from V and 5 bases from J; junction bases left unmatched: 8.

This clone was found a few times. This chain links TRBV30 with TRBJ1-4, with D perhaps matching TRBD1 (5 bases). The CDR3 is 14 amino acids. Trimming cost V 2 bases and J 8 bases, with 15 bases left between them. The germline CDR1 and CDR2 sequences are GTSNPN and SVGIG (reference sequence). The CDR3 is CAWSTTELEEKLFF. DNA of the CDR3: TGTGCCTGGAGTACGACAGAATTAGAAGAAAAACTGTTTTTT.

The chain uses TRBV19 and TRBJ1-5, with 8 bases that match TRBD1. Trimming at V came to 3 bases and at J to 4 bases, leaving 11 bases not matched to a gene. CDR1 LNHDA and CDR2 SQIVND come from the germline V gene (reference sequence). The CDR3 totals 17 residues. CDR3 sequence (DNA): TGTGCCAGTAGTATGCCCGGGACAGGCACCCCAAATCAGCCCCAGCATTTT. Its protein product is CASSMPGTGTPNQPQHF.

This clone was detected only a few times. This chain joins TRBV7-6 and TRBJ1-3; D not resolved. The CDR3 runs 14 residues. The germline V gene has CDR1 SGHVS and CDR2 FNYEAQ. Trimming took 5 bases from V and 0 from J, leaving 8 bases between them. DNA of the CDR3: TGTGCCAGCAGCCTTGCAGTCTCTGGAAACACCATATATTTT. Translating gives CASSLAVSGNTIYF. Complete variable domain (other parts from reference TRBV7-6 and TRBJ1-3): GAGVSQSPRYKVTKRGQDVALRCDPISGHVSLYWYRQALGQGPEFLTYFNYEAQQDKSGLPNDRFSAERPEGSISTLTIQRTEQRDSAMYRCASSLAVSGNTIYFGEGSWLTVV.

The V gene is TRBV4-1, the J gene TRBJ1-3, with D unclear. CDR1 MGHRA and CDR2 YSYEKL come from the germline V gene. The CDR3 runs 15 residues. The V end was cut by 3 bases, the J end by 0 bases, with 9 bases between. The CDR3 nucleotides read TGCGCCAGCAGCCAGTCAACTAGCTCTGGAAACACCATATATTTT. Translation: CASSQSTSSGNTIYF.

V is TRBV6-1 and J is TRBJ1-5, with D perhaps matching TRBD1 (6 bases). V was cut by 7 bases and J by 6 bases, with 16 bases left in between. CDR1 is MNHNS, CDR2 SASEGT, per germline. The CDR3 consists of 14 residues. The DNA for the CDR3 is TGTGCCAGCACCCCCGGGGGCGCGGGTCAGCCCCAGCATTTT. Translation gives CASTPGGAGQPQHF.